Detailed here is one TCR beta chain. Its antigen is undetermined. The source of the sample is a study of T cell responses to AZD1222 COVID-19 vaccine. Libraries were prepared by immunoSEQ multiplex PCR; TCRdb keeps only in-frame clonotypes and omits some of them. The sample includes about 150,000 clones, roughly 90% seen only once; the top ten take 3% to 3.5%. Findings and caveats of the study: Repertoire samples came only from after the peak T cell response. Increases in Spike-specific TCR breadth and depth were seen after two AZD1222 doses.

CDR1 and CDR2 (germline): LNHDA, SQIVND (reference sequence). The V gene lost 3 bases and the J gene lost 6 bases, with 9 bases spanning the gap. The CDR3 extends over 13 amino acids. This rearrangement joins TRBV19 to TRBJ1-5; D gene unclear. The receptor's source is an adult in good health. This specimen was peripheral blood, taken on day 0 of AZD1222 vaccination. The CDR3 region has the DNA TGTGCCAGTAGTATCGACGGAATTCAGCCCCAGCATTTT. Translating it yields CASSIDGIQPQHF.